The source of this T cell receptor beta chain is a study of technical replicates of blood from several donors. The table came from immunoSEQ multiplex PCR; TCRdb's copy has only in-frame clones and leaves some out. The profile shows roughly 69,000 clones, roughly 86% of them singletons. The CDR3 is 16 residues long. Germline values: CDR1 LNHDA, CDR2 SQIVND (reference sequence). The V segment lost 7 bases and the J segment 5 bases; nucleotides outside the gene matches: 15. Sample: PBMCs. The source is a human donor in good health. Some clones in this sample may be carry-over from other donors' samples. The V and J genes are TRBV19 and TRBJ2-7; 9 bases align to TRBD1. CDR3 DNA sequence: TGTGCCAGTAACACCCCCACCGGGACAGGGTACCACGAGCAGTACTTC. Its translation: CASNTPTGTGYHEQYF.